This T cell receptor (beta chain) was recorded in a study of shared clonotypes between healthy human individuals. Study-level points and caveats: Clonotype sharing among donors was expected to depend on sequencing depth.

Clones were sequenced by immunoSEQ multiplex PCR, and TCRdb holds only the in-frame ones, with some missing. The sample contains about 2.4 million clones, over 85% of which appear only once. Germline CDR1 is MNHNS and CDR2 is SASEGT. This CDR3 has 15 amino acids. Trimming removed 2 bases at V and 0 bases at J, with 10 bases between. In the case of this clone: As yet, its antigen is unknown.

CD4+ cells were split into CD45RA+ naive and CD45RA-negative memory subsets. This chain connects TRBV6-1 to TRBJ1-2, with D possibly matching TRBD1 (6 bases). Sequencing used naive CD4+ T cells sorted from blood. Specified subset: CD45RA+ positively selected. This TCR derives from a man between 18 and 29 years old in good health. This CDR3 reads CASSERQESNYGYTF. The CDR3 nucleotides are TGTGCCAGCAGTGAAAGACAGGAGTCTAACTATGGCTACACCTTC.